The 21 T cell receptor beta chains listed next were all sequenced from one sample in a study of OX40 agonist ivuxolimab in advanced cancers. Libraries came from the immunoSEQ multiplex PCR assay. TCRdb took over this immuneACCESS table, retaining in-frame rearrangements with V and J assigned. Such tables are incomplete; in checked studies, under half of the missing clones stem from an unresolved V gene, and the remainder is unexplained. The sample profile shows roughly 80,000 clones; just over 85% of them were found once. The ten most abundant clones make up under 2.5% of the sample. This specimen was CD4+ or CD8+ T cells sorted from blood, taken in a trial of the OX40 agonist ivuxolimab. These receptors were collected from an adult with an advanced solid tumor such as melanoma, head and neck, liver or kidney cancer.

This clone was detected only a few times. The V call is TRBV6-6, the J call TRBJ2-7; D is possibly TRBD2 (9 bases). This CDR3 contains 16 residues. Germline V gene data show CDR1 as MNHNY and CDR2 as SVGAGI (reference sequence). Trimming shortened V by 7 bases and J by 0 bases, and 19 bases separated the two germline ends. The CDR3 sequence is CASTRGGDRRSYEQYF. The CDR3, as DNA: TGTGCCAGCACGCGGGGGGGGGACAGGCGCTCCTACGAGCAGTACTTC.

The chain is built from TRBV19 and TRBJ1-3; a possible D gene is TRBD1 (5 bases). The CDR3 is 15 amino acids. CDR1 and CDR2 (germline): LNHDA, SQIVND (reference sequence). V was trimmed by 6 bases and J by 0 bases, leaving 12 bases between them. CDR3 nucleotide sequence: TGTGCCAGTAGCTTGGGACTGAACTCTGGAAACACCATATATTTT. Protein sequence: CASSLGLNSGNTIYF. Based on the CDR3 plus reference TRBV19 and TRBJ1-3, the full variable domain is DGGITQSPKYLFRKEGQNVTLSCEQNLNHDAMYWYRQDPGQGLRLIYYSQIVNDFQKGDIAEGYSVSREKKESFPLTVTSAQKNPTAFYLCASSLGLNSGNTIYFGEGSWLTVV.

The genes are TRBV9 and TRBJ2-7, with D possibly being TRBD1 (6 bases). Germline V gene sequence: CDR1 SGDLS, CDR2 YYNGEE. Trimming took 0 bases from V and 4 from J, leaving 11 bases between them. The CDR3 consists of 14 residues. The CDR3 sequence is CASSVATQGYEQYF. As DNA, the CDR3 is TGTGCCAGCAGCGTAGCTACACAGGGATACGAGCAGTACTTC.

V gene TRBV29-1 combines with J gene TRBJ1-1; 7 nucleotides line up with TRBD1. This CDR3 contains 14 residues. V lost 5 bases, J lost 3 bases, and 9 bases stayed unmatched. Germline V CDR1 and CDR2: SQVTM, ANQGSEA. The CDR3 coding sequence is TGCAGCGTTCTCCTAGACAGGGAGGACACTGAAGCTTTCTTT. Protein product: CSVLLDREDTEAFF.

J is TRBJ2-3 and V is TRBV19; D not resolved. The CDR3 totals 15 residues. Germline values: CDR1 LNHDA, CDR2 SQIVND (reference sequence). Trimming took 2 bases from V and 0 from J, leaving 9 bases between them. Here the CDR3 DNA reads TGTGCCAGTAGTATATCCGGGTCCAGCACAGATACGCAGTATTTT. Its translation: CASSISGSSTDTQYF.

The chain recombines TRBV19 with TRBJ2-2; no clear D gene. The V gene's germline CDR1 is LNHDA and CDR2 SQIVND (reference sequence). V lost 1 base to trimming and J lost 1 base, with 1 base between them. This CDR3 region has 13 residues. This CDR3 reads CASSIGNTGELFF. The CDR3 DNA sequence: TGTGCCAGTAGTATAGGGAACACCGGGGAGCTGTTTTTT.

This CDR3 is CASRERGKQGDTQYF. The CDR3 nucleotides are TGTGCCAGCAGGGAGCGGGGAAAACAAGGTGATACGCAGTATTTT. V is TRBV28 and J is TRBJ2-3, with TRBD2 matching over 7 bases. Germline CDR1 reads MDHEN; CDR2 reads SYDVKM. After removal of 6 bases from V and 6 bases from J, the junction contained 12 bases not matched to a gene. This CDR3 is 15 amino acids long.

The genes are TRBV18 and TRBJ1-4; D is uncertain. Germline V gives CDR1 KGHSH, CDR2 LQKENI. V lost 6 bases, J lost 3 bases, and 14 bases lay in between. The CDR3 covers 15 residues. The CDR3 reads CASSQRRDPNEKLFF. DNA for the CDR3: TGTGCCAGCTCGCAAAGGAGGGATCCTAATGAAAAACTGTTTTTT. The variable domain in full, completed from reference TRBV18 and TRBJ1-4, reads NAGVMQNPRHLVRRRGQEARLRCSPMKGHSHVYWYRQLPEEGLKFMVYLQKENIIDESGMPKERFSAEFPKEGPSILRIQQVVRGDSAAYFCASSQRRDPNEKLFFGSGTQLSVL.

The V call is TRBV7-2, the J call TRBJ2-2; D is uncertain. Trimming took off 6 bases at V and 3 bases at J, with 14 bases between the two ends. CDR1 SGHTA and CDR2 FQGNSA come from the germline V gene. The CDR3 length is 15 residues. CDR3 sequence: CASRPEETYTGELFF. CDR3 nucleotide sequence: TGTGCCAGCAGACCCGAGGAGACCTACACCGGGGAGCTGTTTTTT.

V and J are TRBV5-1 and TRBJ1-1, with 8 bases that match TRBD1. Germline V lookup: CDR1 SGHRS, CDR2 YFSETQ. The V segment lost 0 bases and the J segment 6 bases; nucleotides outside the gene matches: 7. The CDR3 is 15 residues long. Here the CDR3 DNA reads TGCGCCAGCAGCTTGGGGGACAGGATCTACGCTGAAGCTTTCTTT. Protein: CASSLGDRIYAEAFF.

The J gene is TRBJ2-7, the V gene TRBV6-5, with 10 bases that match TRBD1. The CDR3 contains 15 residues. The germline V gene has CDR1 MNHEY and CDR2 SVGAGI. V lost 6 bases and J lost 7; bases outside the gene matches: 12. The CDR3 sequence is CASRLLDRGLREQYF. DNA for the CDR3: TGTGCCAGCAGGTTGCTAGACAGGGGGCTGCGGGAGCAGTACTTC.

This chain uses TRBV11-2 with TRBJ2-5, with 9 bases identical to TRBD1. J gave up 5 bases and V 4 bases, and 8 bases lay outside the gene matches. CDR1 and CDR2 from the germline V gene are SGHAT and FQNNGV. The CDR3 totals 15 residues. The CDR3, as DNA: TGTGCCAGCAGCTATCCGACAGGGGGATTTGAGACCCAGTACTTC. Encoded protein: CASSYPTGGFETQYF.

The J gene is TRBJ2-7, the V gene TRBV7-9; TRBD2 matches at 9 bases. Germline V gene sequence: CDR1 SEHNR, CDR2 FQNEAQ (reference sequence). This CDR3 is built from 17 residues. V dropped 5 bases and J dropped 0; count of bases not matched to a gene: 11. The CDR3 DNA follows: TGTGCCAGCAGCCCATCGTCGGGTAGCGGGAGCTCCTACGAGCAGTACTTC. Amino acid sequence: CASSPSSGSGSSYEQYF.

The chain uses TRBV2 and TRBJ2-1, with TRBD1 matching over 8 bases. Looked up from germline, CDR1 is SNHLY and CDR2 is FYNNEI. Trimming took 10 bases from V and 12 from J; bases not matched to a gene: 26. CDR3 length equals 17 residues. The CDR3 nucleotides read TGTGCCACCCTCGGAGAGACAGGGGACAAGGGGGGAGTCGGGCAGTTCTTC. Translation: CATLGETGDKGGVGQFF. Looking up the rest from reference TRBV2 and TRBJ2-1 gives the full variable domain: EPEVTQTPSHQVTQMGQEVILRCVPISNHLYFYWYRQILGQKVEFLVSFYNNEISEKSEIFDDQFSVERPDGSNFTLKIRSTKLEDSAMYFCATLGETGDKGGVGQFFGPGTRLTVL.

The chain is built from TRBV28 and TRBJ1-5; a possible D gene is TRBD1 (6 bases). V was clipped by 3 bases and J by 1 base, with 13 bases between them. The CDR3 consists of 16 residues. The V gene's germline CDR1 is MDHEN and CDR2 SYDVKM. The CDR3 DNA sequence: TGTGCCAGCAGTTTCTCAGGGGAGGGAAGCAATCAGCCCCAGCATTTT. Amino acid sequence: CASSFSGEGSNQPQHF.

DNA of the CDR3: TGCGCCAGCAGCCAAGAAGGAGCGGGGGGGCCTAGCACAGATACGCAGTATTTT. Its translation: CASSQEGAGGPSTDTQYF. The chain combines TRBV4-3 with TRBJ2-3, with TRBD2 identical over 10 bases. After removal of 0 bases from V and 0 bases from J, the junction contained 6 bases not matched to a gene. The CDR3 has 18 residues. Germline-derived CDR1 and CDR2 are LGHNA and YSLEER.

The CDR3 sequence is CASSTRTGLNEQFF. The CDR3 DNA reads as TGTGCCAGTAGTACGAGAACAGGTCTGAATGAGCAGTTCTTC. The chain is built from TRBV19 and TRBJ2-1; a possible D gene is TRBD1 (5 bases). CDR3 length equals 14 residues. Germline V gene sequence: CDR1 LNHDA, CDR2 SQIVND (reference sequence). With 4 bases removed from V and 7 bases from J, the gap between germline ends came to 14 bases.

This sequence joins TRBV7-2 and TRBJ1-5; no reliable D call. V gave up 2 bases and J gave up 4 bases, with 6 bases separating them. The germline gives CDR1 SGHTA, CDR2 FQGNSA. CDR3 length: 13 amino acids. CDR3 sequence: CASSLRVNQPQHF. The CDR3 DNA reads TGTGCCAGCAGCTTACGAGTAAATCAGCCCCAGCATTTT.

This chain uses TRBV6-6 with TRBJ1-1, with D possibly being TRBD1 (6 bases). The CDR3 consists of 13 residues. The germline V gene encodes CDR1 MNHNY and CDR2 SVGAGI (reference sequence). Trimming took 2 bases from V and 11 from J, leaving 15 bases between them. The CDR3 DNA is TGTGCCAGCAGTTACGCGGGACAACCGGTGGCTTTCTTT. Its protein is CASSYAGQPVAFF.

This chain uses TRBV30 with TRBJ1-2, with D possibly matching TRBD1 (5 bases). The CDR3 is made up of 15 amino acids. The germline V gene has CDR1 GTSNPN and CDR2 SVGIG (reference sequence). The CDR3 region is CGTIGRGPSNYGYTF. CDR3 DNA sequence: TGTGGCACAATAGGACGGGGCCCGTCTAACTATGGCTACACCTTC.

This clone was detected only once. The chain carries TRBV19 and TRBJ1-4; TRBD1 agrees at 9 bases. The CDR3 spans 20 residues. The germline CDR1 and CDR2 sequences are LNHDA and SQIVND (reference sequence). V was clipped by 6 bases and J by 2 bases; unmatched bases: 19. CDR3 in DNA: TGTGCCAGTAGCCTTCTTCGACCGGGACAGGGATTACGGACTAATGAAAAACTGTTTTTT. Its translation is CASSLLRPGQGLRTNEKLFF.